The present TCR beta chain was sequenced within a study of shared clonotypes between healthy human individuals. Study-wide context: Ranging from 18 to 49 in age, donors were a couple of women and three men.

This clone was counted only a few times. The germline V and J ends were trimmed by 6 bases and 4 bases, with 10 bases remaining between them. The CDR3 extends over 11 amino acids. The germline V gene encodes CDR1 DFQATT and CDR2 SNEGSKA (reference sequence). At the deep level, the assay was run. Ten immunoSEQ deep assay plates held the unsorted PBMC DNA. The method was immunoSEQ multiplex PCR; TCRdb's version includes in-frame clones alone and lacks a portion of them. The sample comprises some 470,000 clones, about 82% of which are singletons, and approximately 12% rests with the top ten. The origin of this receptor is a woman aged 40 to 50 in good health. Some clones in this sample may be carry-over from other donors' samples. Sample: PBMCs. The V and J genes are TRBV20-1 and TRBJ2-7; D remains ambiguous. CDR3 in DNA: TGCAGTGCCACGACACAATACGAGCAGTACTTC. Protein product: CSATTQYEQYF.